The 24 T cell receptor beta chains below were found in one sample sequenced in a study of T cell responses to AZD1222 COVID-19 vaccine. Produced via immunoSEQ multiplex PCR; TCRdb's table is partial and in-frame only. The top ten clones hold 12% of a sample with 130,000 to 150,000 clones, roughly 93% of them seen once. The sample consisted of peripheral blood, taken after recovery from COVID-19. Receptor source: an adult who had recovered from COVID-19.

In DNA, the CDR3 is TGTGCCAGCAGCCAAGGGACAGTGGATCAGCCCCAGCATTTT. The encoded protein is CASSQGTVDQPQHF. The chain uses TRBV3-1 (or the pseudogene TRBV3-2) and TRBJ1-5, with a weak D call TRBD1 (6 bases). CDR1 is LGHDT, CDR2 YNNKEL, per germline (reference sequence). The V and J ends lost 1 base and 5 bases respectively, with 9 bases between them. The CDR3 contains 14 residues.

The V gene is TRBV28, the J gene TRBJ2-4, with D tentatively TRBD1 (6 bases). Trimming shortened V by 6 bases and J by 6 bases, and 15 bases separated the two germline ends. This CDR3 is built from 14 residues. Germline V gene data show CDR1 as MDHEN and CDR2 as SYDVKM. The CDR3 region is CASSPTGKANIQYF. CDR3 bases: TGTGCCAGCAGCCCCACAGGGAAGGCAAACATTCAGTACTTC.

The chain employs TRBV25-1 and TRBJ1-2, with D perhaps TRBD1 (5 bases). Germline V gene data show CDR1 as MGHDK and CDR2 as SYGVNS. The CDR3 covers 13 residues. Deletions cut 5 bases from V and 7 bases from J, with 14 bases between. CDR3 DNA: TGTGCCAGCAGTCCCTTAGGGGTGGCTGGCTACACCTTC. Protein sequence: CASSPLGVAGYTF.

This clone came up a few times. V and J are TRBV28 and TRBJ1-6, with 9 bases identical to TRBD1. CDR3 size: 14 residues. V gave up 5 bases and J gave up 11 bases; unmatched junction bases: 7. CDR1 is MDHEN and CDR2 is SYDVKM in the germline V gene. The CDR3 spells CASSLGQGRAPLHF. CDR3 nucleotides: TGTGCCAGCAGTCTGGGACAGGGCAGGGCACCCCTCCACTTT.

This rearrangement joins TRBV4-1 to TRBJ2-3; 9 bases fit TRBD2. CDR3 length: 16 amino acids. Unmatched junction bases numbered 5, after V lost 1 base and J lost 3 bases. Germline V gene data show CDR1 as MGHRA and CDR2 as YSYEKL. CDR3 loop: CASSQGPSGITDTQYF. The CDR3 region has the DNA TGCGCCAGCAGCCAAGGCCCTAGCGGGATAACAGATACGCAGTATTTT.

The V and J genes are TRBV27 and TRBJ2-7, with 10 positions matching TRBD2. CDR1 is MNHEY and CDR2 is SMNVEV in the germline V gene (reference sequence). CDR3 size: 14 residues. J was trimmed by 7 bases and V by 4 bases; bases with no gene match: 7. In DNA form, the CDR3 reads TGTGCCAGCAGTTCAACTAGCGGGGCGAGGGAGCAGTACTTC. Amino acids: CASSSTSGAREQYF.

The V and J genes are TRBV4-1 and TRBJ1-2; no clear D. CDR1 and CDR2 from the germline V gene are MGHRA and YSYEKL. V was cut by 1 base and J by 5 bases, with 17 bases left in between. The CDR3 runs to 16 residues. DNA for the CDR3: TGCGCCAGCAGCCAAGTTCGAACGGGCTGGCTTTATGGCTACACCTTC. Protein product: CASSQVRTGWLYGYTF.

The rearrangement uses TRBV5-1 and TRBJ2-1, with TRBD2 matching over 9 bases. The CDR3 has 16 amino acids. The junction had 11 bases not matched to a gene; V was cut back by 2 bases and J by 8 bases. Looked up from germline, CDR1 is SGHRS and CDR2 is YFSETQ. The chain's CDR3 is CASSLGGRARVYEQFF. The CDR3 nucleotides read TGCGCCAGCAGCTTAGGCGGGAGGGCCAGGGTGTATGAGCAGTTCTTC.

The V and J genes are TRBV27 and TRBJ2-2, with TRBD1 identical over 8 bases. Germline-derived CDR1 and CDR2 are MNHEY and SMNVEV (reference sequence). CDR3 length: 14 amino acids. V shed 10 bases, J shed 0 bases, and the junction held 4 bases outside the gene matches. The CDR3 nucleotides read TGTGCCACTCGGGACAGGCCGAACACCGGGGAGCTGTTTTTT. This encodes CATRDRPNTGELFF.

V is TRBV6-6 and J is TRBJ2-7, with 12 bases identical to TRBD2. The germline CDR1 and CDR2 sequences are MNHNY and SVGAGI (reference sequence). V shed 8 bases and J 6 bases; nucleotides not matched to a gene: 14. The CDR3 spans 16 residues. CDR3 loop: CASYERLAGVDGEQYF. CDR3 DNA sequence: TGTGCCAGCTATGAGAGACTAGCGGGAGTAGATGGCGAGCAGTACTTC.

The chain joins TRBV6-2 or TRBV6-3 to TRBJ2-7; 11 nucleotides line up with TRBD2. This CDR3 contains 20 residues. J was trimmed by 2 bases and V by 0 bases; bases with no gene match: 15. From germline, CDR1 is MNHEY and CDR2 SVGEGT. This CDR3 is CASSYSVEETSGKGTYEQYF. CDR3 nucleotides: TGTGCCAGCAGTTACTCGGTTGAGGAGACTAGCGGGAAGGGCACCTACGAGCAGTACTTC.

The chain joins TRBV7-9 to TRBJ2-1; 8 bases map to TRBD1. The CDR3 totals 16 residues. After removal of 5 bases from V and 8 bases from J, the junction contained 14 bases not matched to a gene. Per the germline V gene, CDR1 is SEHNR and CDR2 is FQNEAQ (reference sequence). The CDR3 is CASSADRDWAHDEQFF. CDR3 coding DNA: TGTGCCAGCAGCGCGGACAGGGACTGGGCACACGATGAGCAGTTCTTC.

This chain connects TRBV9 to TRBJ1-2; possible D gene TRBD1, 5 bases. The germline gives CDR1 SGDLS, CDR2 YYNGEE. V dropped 0 bases and J dropped 1 base, with 10 bases sitting between them. CDR3 length: 15 residues. CDR3 in DNA: TGTGCCAGCAGCGTAGCGGCAGGGTTTAACTATGGCTACACCTTC. It yields the protein CASSVAAGFNYGYTF. The full variable domain, completed using reference TRBV9 and TRBJ1-2, is DSGVTQTPKHLITATGQRVTLRCSPRSGDLSVYWYQQSLDQGLQFLIQYYNGEERAKGNILERFSAQQFPDLHSELNLSSLELGDSALYFCASSVAAGFNYGYTFGSGTRLTVV.

V gene TRBV3-1 (or the pseudogene TRBV3-2) combines with J gene TRBJ1-2; 9 positions match TRBD1. J gave up 12 bases and V 4 bases, and 12 bases lay outside the gene matches. CDR3 size: 14 residues. CDR1 is LGHDT, CDR2 YNNKEL, per germline (reference sequence). CDR3 amino acids: CASSLTTGGTLNTF. For the CDR3, the DNA is TGTGCCAGCAGCCTGACGACAGGGGGAACTCTAAACACCTTC.

The chain joins TRBV27 to TRBJ1-5, with D perhaps matching TRBD1 (5 bases). Germline CDR1 reads MNHEY; CDR2 reads SMNVEV (reference sequence). The CDR3 has 13 amino acids. Deletions cut 0 bases from V and 7 bases from J, with 7 bases between. The DNA of the CDR3 is TGTGCCAGCAGTTTATCGAGGGACCAGCCCCAGCATTTT. Encoded protein: CASSLSRDQPQHF.

CDR3 in amino acids: CASSPTGLAGVRHYNEQFF. The CDR3 DNA follows: TGTGCCAGCAGCCCTACTGGACTAGCGGGAGTTCGGCACTACAATGAGCAGTTCTTC. The chain joins TRBV7-3 to TRBJ2-1, with TRBD2 identical over 13 bases. The V gene end was trimmed by 5 bases and the J gene end by 3 bases; junction bases not matched to a gene: 13. Germline lookup yields CDR1 SGHTA and CDR2 FQGTGA. The CDR3 has 19 amino acids.

V is TRBV6-6 and J is TRBJ2-4, with a tentative D call TRBD1 (6 bases). V was pared by 6 bases and J by 0 bases, with 15 bases between. CDR3 length: 16 residues. CDR1 is MNHNY, CDR2 SVGAGI, per germline (reference sequence). The CDR3 here is CASSSGTSLAKNIQYF. The CDR3 region has the DNA TGTGCCAGCAGCTCCGGGACATCGCTAGCCAAAAACATTCAGTACTTC.

The J gene is TRBJ1-1, the V gene TRBV4-1; D uncertain. Germline V gene lookup returns CDR1 MGHRA and CDR2 YSYEKL. V lost 4 bases to trimming and J lost 0 bases, with 9 bases between them. The CDR3 loop spans 14 amino acids. The CDR3 protein is CASSPLTMNTEAFF. For the CDR3, the DNA is TGCGCCAGCAGCCCACTCACTATGAACACTGAAGCTTTCTTT.

This clone was picked up a small number of times. The genes are TRBV4-1 and TRBJ2-7; TRBD2 aligns across 13 bases. The CDR3 runs to 15 residues. J lost 2 bases, V lost 4 bases, and 2 bases had no gene match. Germline V gene sequence: CDR1 MGHRA, CDR2 YSYEKL. CDR3 protein: CASSRGTSGTYEQYF. The CDR3, as DNA: TGCGCCAGCAGCCGAGGGACTAGCGGGACCTACGAGCAGTACTTC.

V gene TRBV14 combines with J gene TRBJ2-3; 9 bases are shared with TRBD2. Germline CDR1 reads SGHDN; CDR2 reads FVKESK. This CDR3 comprises 17 residues. Trimming cost V 1 base and J 2 bases; bases outside gene matches: 7. The DNA of the CDR3 is TGTGCCAGCAGCCAAGTCCGACTAGCGGCTTCCACAGATACGCAGTATTTT. Its translation: CASSQVRLAASTDTQYF.

This chain links TRBV7-9 with TRBJ1-5; D gene unclear. With 4 bases removed from V and 2 bases from J, the gap between germline ends came to 15 bases. CDR3 size: 16 residues. Per the germline V gene, CDR1 is SEHNR and CDR2 is FQNEAQ (reference sequence). The CDR3 DNA reads as TGTGCCAGCAGCTCAAACTCATTGACGGGCAATCAGCCCCAGCATTTT. It specifies CASSSNSLTGNQPQHF.

The V gene is TRBV19, the J gene TRBJ2-2; TRBD2 matches at 8 bases. The length of the CDR3 is 16 residues. V dropped 1 base and J dropped 6; count of bases not matched to a gene: 7. Germline V gives CDR1 LNHDA, CDR2 SQIVND (reference sequence). Here the CDR3 DNA reads TGTGCCAGTAGTATAGGGGGCGGGAGGAAGGCCGGGGAGCTGTTTTTT. It translates to CASSIGGGRKAGELFF.

The rearrangement joins TRBV27 to TRBJ2-7; D is tentatively TRBD1 or TRBD2 (5 bases each). The CDR3 is 15 residues long. V was shortened by 7 bases and J by 6 bases, with 22 bases between the two germline ends. Germline V gives CDR1 MNHEY, CDR2 SMNVEV (reference sequence). CDR3 sequence (DNA): TGTGCCAGCAACGGGGCGGGTGGAGAGAGGTCCGAGCAGTACTTC. Protein: CASNGAGGERSEQYF.

The chain has TRBV29-1 and TRBJ1-4, with D possibly TRBD1 on 6 matching bases. CDR1 SQVTM and CDR2 ANQGSEA come from the germline V gene. The CDR3 covers 14 residues. V was trimmed by 7 bases and J by 1 base, leaving 13 bases between them. In DNA, the CDR3 is TGCAGCGGGAGGACAGCTGGAACTAATGAAAAACTGTTTTTT. Its translation is CSGRTAGTNEKLFF.